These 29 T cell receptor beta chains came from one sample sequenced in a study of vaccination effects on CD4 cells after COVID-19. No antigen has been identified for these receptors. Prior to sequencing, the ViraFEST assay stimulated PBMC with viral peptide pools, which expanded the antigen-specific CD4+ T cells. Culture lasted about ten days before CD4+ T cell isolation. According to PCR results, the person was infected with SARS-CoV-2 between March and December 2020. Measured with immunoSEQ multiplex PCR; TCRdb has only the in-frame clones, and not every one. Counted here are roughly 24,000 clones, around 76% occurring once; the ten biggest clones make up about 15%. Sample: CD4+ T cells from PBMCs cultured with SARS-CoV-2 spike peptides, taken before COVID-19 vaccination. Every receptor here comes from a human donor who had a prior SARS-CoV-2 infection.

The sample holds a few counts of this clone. In DNA form, the CDR3 reads TGTGCCAGCAGTGGCAACGAGCAGTACTTC. Translation gives CASSGNEQYF. The chain uses TRBV2 and TRBJ2-7, with no clear D. This CDR3 is built from 10 residues. Per germline, CDR1 SNHLY and CDR2 FYNNEI. With 4 bases removed from V and 5 bases from J, the gap between germline ends came to 3 bases.

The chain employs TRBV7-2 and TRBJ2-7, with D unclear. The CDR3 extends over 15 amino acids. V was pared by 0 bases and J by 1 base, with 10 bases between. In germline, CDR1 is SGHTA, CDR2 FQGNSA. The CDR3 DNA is TGTGCCAGCAGCTTAGCACGCTGGCAGTCCTACGAGCAGTACTTC. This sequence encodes CASSLARWQSYEQYF. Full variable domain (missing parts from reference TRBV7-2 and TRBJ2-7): GAGVSQSPSNKVTEKGKDVELRCDPISGHTALYWYRQSLGQGLEFLIYFQGNSAPDKSGLPSDRFSAERTGGSVSTLTIQRTQQEDSAVYLCASSLARWQSYEQYFGPGTRLTVT.

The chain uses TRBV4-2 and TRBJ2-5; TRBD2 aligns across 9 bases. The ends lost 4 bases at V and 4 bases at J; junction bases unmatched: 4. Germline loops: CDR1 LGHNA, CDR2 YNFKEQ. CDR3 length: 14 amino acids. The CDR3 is CASSPLAGAETQYF. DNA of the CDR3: TGTGCCAGCAGCCCCTTAGCGGGAGCAGAGACCCAGTACTTC.

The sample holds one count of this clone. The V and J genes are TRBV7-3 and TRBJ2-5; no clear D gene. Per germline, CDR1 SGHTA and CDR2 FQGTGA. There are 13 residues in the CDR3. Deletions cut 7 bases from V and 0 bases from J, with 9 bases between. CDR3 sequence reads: CASIFLNQETQYF. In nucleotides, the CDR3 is TGTGCCAGCATTTTTCTGAACCAAGAGACCCAGTACTTC.

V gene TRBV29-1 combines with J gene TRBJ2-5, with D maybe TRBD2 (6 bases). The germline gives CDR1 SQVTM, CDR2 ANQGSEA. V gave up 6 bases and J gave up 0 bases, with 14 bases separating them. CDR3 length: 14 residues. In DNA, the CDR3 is TGCAGCGTGCTAACGGGACTGCACCAAGAGACCCAGTACTTC. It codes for CSVLTGLHQETQYF.

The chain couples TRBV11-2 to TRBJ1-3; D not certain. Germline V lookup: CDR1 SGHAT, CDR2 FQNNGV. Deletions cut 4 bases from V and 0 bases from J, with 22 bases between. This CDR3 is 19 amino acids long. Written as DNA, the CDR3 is TGTGCCAGCAGCTCAATTAGTCGTCTGAAGGGCCCCTCTGGAAACACCATATATTTT. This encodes CASSSISRLKGPSGNTIYF. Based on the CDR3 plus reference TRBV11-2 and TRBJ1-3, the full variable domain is EAGVAQSPRYKIIEKRQSVAFWCNPISGHATLYWYQQILGQGPKLLIQFQNNGVVDDSQLPKDRFSAERLKGVDSTLKIQPAKLEDSAVYLCASSSISRLKGPSGNTIYFGEGSWLTVV.

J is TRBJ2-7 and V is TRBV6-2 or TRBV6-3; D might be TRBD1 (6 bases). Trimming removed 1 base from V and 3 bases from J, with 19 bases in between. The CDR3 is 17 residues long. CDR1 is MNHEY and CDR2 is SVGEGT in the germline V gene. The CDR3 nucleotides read TGTGCCAGCAGTTACTGGCCGCAGGGGTCACGACTCTACGAGCAGTACTTC. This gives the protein CASSYWPQGSRLYEQYF.

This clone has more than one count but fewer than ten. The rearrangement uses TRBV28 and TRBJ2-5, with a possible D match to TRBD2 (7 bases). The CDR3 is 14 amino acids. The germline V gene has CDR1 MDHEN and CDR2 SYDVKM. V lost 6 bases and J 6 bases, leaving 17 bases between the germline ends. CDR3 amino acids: CASSLGGVRKTQYF. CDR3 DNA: TGTGCCAGCAGCTTAGGGGGGGTACGAAAGACCCAGTACTTC.

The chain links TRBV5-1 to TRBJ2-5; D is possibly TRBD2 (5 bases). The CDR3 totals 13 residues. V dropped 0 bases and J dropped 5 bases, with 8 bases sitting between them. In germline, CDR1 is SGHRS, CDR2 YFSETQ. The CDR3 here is CASSLGGGETQYF. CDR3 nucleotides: TGCGCCAGCAGCTTGGGTGGAGGTGAGACCCAGTACTTC. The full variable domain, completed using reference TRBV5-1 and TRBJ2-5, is KAGVTQTPRYLIKTRGQQVTLSCSPISGHRSVSWYQQTPGQGLQFLFEYFSETQRNKGNFPGRFSGRQFSNSRSEMNVSTLELGDSALYLCASSLGGGETQYFGPGTRLLVL.

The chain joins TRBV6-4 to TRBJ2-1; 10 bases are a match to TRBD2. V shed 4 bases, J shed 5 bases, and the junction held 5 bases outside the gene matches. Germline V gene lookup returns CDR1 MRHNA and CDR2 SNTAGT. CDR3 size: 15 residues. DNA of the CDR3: TGTGCCAGCAGTGTAGAAGCGGGAGGGCACAATGAGCAGTTCTTC. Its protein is CASSVEAGGHNEQFF.

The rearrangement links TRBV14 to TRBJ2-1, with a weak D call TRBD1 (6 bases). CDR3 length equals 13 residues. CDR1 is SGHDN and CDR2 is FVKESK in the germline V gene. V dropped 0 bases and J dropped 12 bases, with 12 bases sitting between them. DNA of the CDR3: TGTGCCAGCAGCCAAGAACGGAGACAGGCGCAGTTCTTC. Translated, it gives CASSQERRQAQFF.

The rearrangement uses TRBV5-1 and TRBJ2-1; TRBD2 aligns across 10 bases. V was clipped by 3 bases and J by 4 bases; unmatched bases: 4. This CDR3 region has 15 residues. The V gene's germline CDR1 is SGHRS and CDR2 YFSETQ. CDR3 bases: TGCGCCAGCAGCTCGGGACTAGCGCAGTACAATGAGCAGTTCTTC. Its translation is CASSSGLAQYNEQFF.

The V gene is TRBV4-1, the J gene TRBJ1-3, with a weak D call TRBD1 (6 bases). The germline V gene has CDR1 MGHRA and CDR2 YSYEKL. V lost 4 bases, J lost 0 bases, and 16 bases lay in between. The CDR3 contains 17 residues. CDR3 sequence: CASSLQLTGSSGNTIYF. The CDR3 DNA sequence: TGCGCCAGCAGCCTTCAGCTCACAGGGAGCTCTGGAAACACCATATATTTT.

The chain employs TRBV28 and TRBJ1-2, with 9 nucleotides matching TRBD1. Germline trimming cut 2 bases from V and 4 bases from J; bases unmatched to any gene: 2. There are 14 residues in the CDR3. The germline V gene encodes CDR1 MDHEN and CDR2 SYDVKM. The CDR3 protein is CASSLLGQGYGYTF. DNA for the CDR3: TGTGCCAGCAGTTTACTGGGACAGGGCTATGGCTACACCTTC.

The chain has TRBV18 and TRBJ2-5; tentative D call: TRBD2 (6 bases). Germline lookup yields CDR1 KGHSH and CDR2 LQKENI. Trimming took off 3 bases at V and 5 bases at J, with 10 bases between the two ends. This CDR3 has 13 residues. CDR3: CASSPGGSETQYF. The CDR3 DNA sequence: TGTGCCAGCTCACCCGGGGGTTCTGAGACCCAGTACTTC.

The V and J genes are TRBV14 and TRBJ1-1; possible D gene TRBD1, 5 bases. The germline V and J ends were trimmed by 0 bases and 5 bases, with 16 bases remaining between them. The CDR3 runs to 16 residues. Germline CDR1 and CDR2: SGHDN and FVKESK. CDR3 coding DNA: TGTGCCAGCAGCCAAGATTTCGGGGTAAGGGGAACTGAAGCTTTCTTT. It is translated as CASSQDFGVRGTEAFF. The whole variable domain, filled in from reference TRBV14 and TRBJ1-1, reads EAGVTQFPSHSVIEKGQTVTLRCDPISGHDNLYWYRRVMGKEIKFLLHFVKESKQDESGMPNNRFLAERTGGTYSTLKVQPAELEDSGVYFCASSQDFGVRGTEAFFGQGTRLTVV.

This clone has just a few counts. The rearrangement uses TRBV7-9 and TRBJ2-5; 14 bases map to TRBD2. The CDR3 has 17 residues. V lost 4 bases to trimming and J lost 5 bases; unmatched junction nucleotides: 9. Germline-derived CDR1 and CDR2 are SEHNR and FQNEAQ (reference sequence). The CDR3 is CASSSGTSGSVWETQYF. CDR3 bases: TGTGCCAGCAGCTCCGGGACTAGCGGGAGTGTCTGGGAGACCCAGTACTTC.

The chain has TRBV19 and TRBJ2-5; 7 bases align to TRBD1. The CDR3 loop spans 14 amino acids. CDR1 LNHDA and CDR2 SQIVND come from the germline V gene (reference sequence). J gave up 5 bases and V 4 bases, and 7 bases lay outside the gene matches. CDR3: CASSTVDRDETQYF. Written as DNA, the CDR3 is TGTGCCAGTAGTACCGTCGACAGGGATGAGACCCAGTACTTC.

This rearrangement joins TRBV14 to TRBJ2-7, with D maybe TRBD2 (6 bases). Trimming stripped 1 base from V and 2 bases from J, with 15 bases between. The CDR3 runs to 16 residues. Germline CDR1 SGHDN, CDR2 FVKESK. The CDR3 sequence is CASSQGGSGAPYEQYF. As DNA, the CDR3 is TGTGCCAGCAGCCAAGGGGGTAGCGGCGCCCCCTACGAGCAGTACTTC.

In DNA form, the CDR3 reads TGTGCCAGCACCCTACCCCCCCCGAACACTGAAGCTTTCTTT. Protein: CASTLPPPNTEAFF. The chain uses TRBV7-9 and TRBJ1-1; no firm D call. Looked up from germline, CDR1 is SEHNR and CDR2 is FQNEAQ (reference sequence). This CDR3 is built from 14 residues. Trimming left V 7 bases short and J 1 base short, with 13 bases between.

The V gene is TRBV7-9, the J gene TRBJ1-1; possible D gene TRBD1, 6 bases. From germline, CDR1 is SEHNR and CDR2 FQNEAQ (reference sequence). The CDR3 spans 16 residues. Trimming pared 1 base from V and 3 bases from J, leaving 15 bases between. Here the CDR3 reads CASSLGGWGLHTEAFF. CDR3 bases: TGTGCCAGCAGCTTAGGAGGTTGGGGGCTGCACACTGAAGCTTTCTTT.

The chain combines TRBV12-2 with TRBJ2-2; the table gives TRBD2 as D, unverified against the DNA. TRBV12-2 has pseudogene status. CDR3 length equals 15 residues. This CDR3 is CASRRGLNDTGELFF. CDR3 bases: TGTGCAAGTCGCCGCGGACTAAACGACACCGGGGAGCTGTTTTTT.

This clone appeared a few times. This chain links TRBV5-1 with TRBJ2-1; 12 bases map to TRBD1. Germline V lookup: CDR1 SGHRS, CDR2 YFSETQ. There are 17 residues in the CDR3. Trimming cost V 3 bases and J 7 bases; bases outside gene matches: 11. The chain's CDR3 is CASSYLGTGGIGNEQFF. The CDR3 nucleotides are TGCGCCAGCAGCTACCTTGGGACAGGGGGCATCGGGAATGAGCAGTTCTTC.

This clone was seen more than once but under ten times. The CDR3 DNA is TGCGCCAGCAGCTTGCAGGGGATGGGGAACACTGAAGCTTTCTTT. Amino acids: CASSLQGMGNTEAFF. The V gene is TRBV5-1, the J gene TRBJ1-1, with D perhaps matching TRBD1 (6 bases). Germline lookup yields CDR1 SGHRS and CDR2 YFSETQ. The CDR3 consists of 15 residues. The V end was cut by 1 base, the J end by 1 base, with 11 bases between.

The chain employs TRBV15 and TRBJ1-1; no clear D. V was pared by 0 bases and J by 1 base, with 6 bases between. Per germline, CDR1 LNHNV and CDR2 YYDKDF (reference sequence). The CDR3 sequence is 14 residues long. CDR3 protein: CATSRDSGNTEAFF. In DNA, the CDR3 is TGTGCCACCAGCAGAGATTCAGGGAACACTGAAGCTTTCTTT.

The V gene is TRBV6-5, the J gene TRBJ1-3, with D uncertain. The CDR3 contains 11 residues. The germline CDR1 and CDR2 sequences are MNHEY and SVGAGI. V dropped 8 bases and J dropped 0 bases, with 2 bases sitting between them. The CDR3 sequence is CASLSGNTIYF. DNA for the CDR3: TGTGCCAGCCTCTCTGGAAACACCATATATTTT.

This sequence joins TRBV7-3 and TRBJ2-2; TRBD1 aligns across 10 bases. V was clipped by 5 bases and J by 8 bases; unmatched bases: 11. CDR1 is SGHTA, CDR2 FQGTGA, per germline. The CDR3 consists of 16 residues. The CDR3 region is CASSRQTGGVRGELFF. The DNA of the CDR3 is TGTGCCAGCAGCCGTCAGACAGGGGGCGTTAGGGGGGAGCTGTTTTTT.

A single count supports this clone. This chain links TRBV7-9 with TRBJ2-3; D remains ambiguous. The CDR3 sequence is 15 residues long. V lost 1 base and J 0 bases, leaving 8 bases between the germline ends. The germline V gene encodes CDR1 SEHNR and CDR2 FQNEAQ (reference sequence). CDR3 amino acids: CASSLVASSTDTQYF. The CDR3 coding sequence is TGTGCCAGCAGCTTAGTTGCCTCTAGCACAGATACGCAGTATTTT. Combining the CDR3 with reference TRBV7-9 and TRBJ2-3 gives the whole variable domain DTGVSQNPRHKITKRGQNVTFRCDPISEHNRLYWYRQTLGQGPEFLTYFQNEAQLEKSRLLSDRFSAERPKGSFSTLEIQRTEQGDSAMYLCASSLVASSTDTQYFGPGTRLTVL.

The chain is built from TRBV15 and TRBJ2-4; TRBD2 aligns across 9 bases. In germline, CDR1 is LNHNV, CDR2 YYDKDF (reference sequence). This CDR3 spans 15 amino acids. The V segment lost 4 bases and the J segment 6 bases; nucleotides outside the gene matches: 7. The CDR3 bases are TGTGCCACCAGCACCGCGGGAGGGCCCGGAAACATTCAGTACTTC. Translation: CATSTAGGPGNIQYF.